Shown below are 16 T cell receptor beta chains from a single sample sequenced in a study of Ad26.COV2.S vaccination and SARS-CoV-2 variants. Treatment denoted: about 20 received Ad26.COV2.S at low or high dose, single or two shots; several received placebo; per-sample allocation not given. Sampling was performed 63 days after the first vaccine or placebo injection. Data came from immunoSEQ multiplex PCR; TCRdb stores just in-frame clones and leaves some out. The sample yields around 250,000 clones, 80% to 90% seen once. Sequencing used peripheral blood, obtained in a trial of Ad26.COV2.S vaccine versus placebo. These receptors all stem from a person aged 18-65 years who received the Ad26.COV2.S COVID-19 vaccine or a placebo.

CDR3 amino acids: CASSLGLRDTGELFF. DNA of the CDR3: TGTGCCAGCAGCTTAGGTCTAAGGGACACCGGGGAGCTGTTTTTT. This chain links TRBV13 with TRBJ2-2; no firm D call. This CDR3 spans 15 amino acids. The germline V gene has CDR1 PRHDT and CDR2 FYEKMQ (reference sequence). Trimming removed 0 bases from V and 3 bases from J, with 8 bases in between.

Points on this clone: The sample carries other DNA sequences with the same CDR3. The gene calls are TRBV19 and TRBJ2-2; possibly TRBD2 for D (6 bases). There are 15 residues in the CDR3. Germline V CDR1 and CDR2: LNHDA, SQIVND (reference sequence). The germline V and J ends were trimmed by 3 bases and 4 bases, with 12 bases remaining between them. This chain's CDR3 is CASSIGGRGTGELFF. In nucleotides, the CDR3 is TGTGCCAGTAGTATCGGGGGTCGTGGCACCGGGGAGCTGTTTTTT.

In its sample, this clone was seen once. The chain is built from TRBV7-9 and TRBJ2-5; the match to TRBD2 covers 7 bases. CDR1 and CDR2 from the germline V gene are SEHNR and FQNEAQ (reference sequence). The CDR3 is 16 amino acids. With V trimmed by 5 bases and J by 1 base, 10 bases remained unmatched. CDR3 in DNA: TGTGCCAGCAGCCCCTCTGCAGCGGGGTTCCAAGAGACCCAGTACTTC. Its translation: CASSPSAAGFQETQYF.

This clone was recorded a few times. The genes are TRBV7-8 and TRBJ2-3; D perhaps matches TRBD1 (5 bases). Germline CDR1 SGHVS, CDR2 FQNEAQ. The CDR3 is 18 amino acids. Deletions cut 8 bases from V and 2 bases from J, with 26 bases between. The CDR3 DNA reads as TGTGCCAGCCGCGAAGCCCATTGGATAGACAGCACCACAGATACGCAGTATTTT. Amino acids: CASREAHWIDSTTDTQYF.

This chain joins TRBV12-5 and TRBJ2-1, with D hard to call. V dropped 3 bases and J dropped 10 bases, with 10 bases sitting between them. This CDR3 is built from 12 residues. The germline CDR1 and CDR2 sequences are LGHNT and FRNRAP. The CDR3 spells CASGFPPGEQFF. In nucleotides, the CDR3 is TGTGCTAGTGGTTTTCCTCCCGGGGAGCAGTTCTTC.

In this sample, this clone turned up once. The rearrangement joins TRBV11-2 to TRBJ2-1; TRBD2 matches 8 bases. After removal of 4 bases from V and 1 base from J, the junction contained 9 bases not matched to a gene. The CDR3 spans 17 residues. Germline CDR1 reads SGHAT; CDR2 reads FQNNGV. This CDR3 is CASSSRGIAGSYNEQFF. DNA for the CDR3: TGTGCCAGCAGCTCTCGTGGGATAGCGGGGTCCTACAATGAGCAGTTCTTC.

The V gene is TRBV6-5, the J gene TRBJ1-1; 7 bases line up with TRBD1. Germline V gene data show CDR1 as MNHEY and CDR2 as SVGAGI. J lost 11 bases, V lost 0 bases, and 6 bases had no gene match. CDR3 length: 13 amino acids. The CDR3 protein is CASSYSRDSPAFF. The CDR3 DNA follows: TGTGCCAGCAGTTACTCCCGGGACAGCCCCGCTTTCTTT.

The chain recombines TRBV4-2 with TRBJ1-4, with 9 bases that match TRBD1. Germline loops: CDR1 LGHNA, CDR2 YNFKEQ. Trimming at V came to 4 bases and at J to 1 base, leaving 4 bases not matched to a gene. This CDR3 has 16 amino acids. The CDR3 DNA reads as TGTGCCAGCAGCCTGGGACAGGGCGTAACTAATGAAAAACTGTTTTTT. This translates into CASSLGQGVTNEKLFF.

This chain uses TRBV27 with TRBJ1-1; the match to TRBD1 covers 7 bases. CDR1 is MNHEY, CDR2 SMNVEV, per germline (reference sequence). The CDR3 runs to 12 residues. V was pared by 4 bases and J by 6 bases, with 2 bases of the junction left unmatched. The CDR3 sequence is CASSSQGAEAFF. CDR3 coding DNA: TGTGCCAGCAGTTCCCAGGGGGCTGAAGCTTTCTTT.

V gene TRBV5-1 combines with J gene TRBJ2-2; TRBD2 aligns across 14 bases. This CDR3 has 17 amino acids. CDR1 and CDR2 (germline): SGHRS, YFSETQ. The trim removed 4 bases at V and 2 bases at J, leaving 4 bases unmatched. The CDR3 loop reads CASSPGLAGVNTGELFF. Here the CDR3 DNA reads TGCGCCAGCAGCCCGGGACTAGCGGGGGTAAACACCGGGGAGCTGTTTTTT.

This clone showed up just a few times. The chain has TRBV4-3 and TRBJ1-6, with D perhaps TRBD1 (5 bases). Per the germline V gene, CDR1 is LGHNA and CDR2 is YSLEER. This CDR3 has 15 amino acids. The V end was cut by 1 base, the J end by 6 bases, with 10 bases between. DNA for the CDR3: TGCGCCAGCAGCCAAGTCGAGACAGTTAATTCACCCCTCCACTTT. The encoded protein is CASSQVETVNSPLHF.

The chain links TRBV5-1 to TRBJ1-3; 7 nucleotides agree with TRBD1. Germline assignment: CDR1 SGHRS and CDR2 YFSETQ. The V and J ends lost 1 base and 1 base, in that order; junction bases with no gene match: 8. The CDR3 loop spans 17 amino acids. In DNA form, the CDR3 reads TGCGCCAGCAGCTTGAGCGACAGGGACCATTCTGGAAACACCATATATTTT. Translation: CASSLSDRDHSGNTIYF.

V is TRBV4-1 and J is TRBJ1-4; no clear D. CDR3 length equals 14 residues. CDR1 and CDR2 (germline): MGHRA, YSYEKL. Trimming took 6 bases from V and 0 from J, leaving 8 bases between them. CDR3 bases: TGCGCCAGCAGTCATATCGCAACTAATGAAAAACTGTTTTTT. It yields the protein CASSHIATNEKLFF.

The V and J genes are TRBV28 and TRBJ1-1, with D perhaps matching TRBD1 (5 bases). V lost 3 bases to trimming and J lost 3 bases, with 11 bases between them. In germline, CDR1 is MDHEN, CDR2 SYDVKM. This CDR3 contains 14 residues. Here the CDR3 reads CASSFGGFYTEAFF. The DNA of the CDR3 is TGTGCCAGCAGTTTCGGGGGGTTTTACACTGAAGCTTTCTTT.

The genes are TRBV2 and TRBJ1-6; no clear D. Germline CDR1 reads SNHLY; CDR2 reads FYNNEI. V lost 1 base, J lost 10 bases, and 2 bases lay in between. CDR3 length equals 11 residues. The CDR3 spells CASSEGSPLHF. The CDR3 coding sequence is TGTGCCAGCAGTGAAGGCTCACCCCTCCACTTT. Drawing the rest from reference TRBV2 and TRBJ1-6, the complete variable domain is EPEVTQTPSHQVTQMGQEVILRCVPISNHLYFYWYRQILGQKVEFLVSFYNNEISEKSEIFDDQFSVERPDGSNFTLKIRSTKLEDSAMYFCASSEGSPLHFGNGTRLTVT.

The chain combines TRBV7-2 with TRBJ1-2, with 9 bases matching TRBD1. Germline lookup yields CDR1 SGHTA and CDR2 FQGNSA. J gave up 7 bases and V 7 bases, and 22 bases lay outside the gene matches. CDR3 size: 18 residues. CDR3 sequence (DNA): TGTGCCAGCACCCAACCAAGACCGGGACAGGGAAGTGTGGGTGGCTACACCTTC. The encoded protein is CASTQPRPGQGSVGGYTF.